This T cell receptor beta chain is from a study of shared clonotypes between healthy human individuals. The donor cohort consisted entirely of Caucasian adults residing in Nashville, Tennessee. The CDR3 is 12 residues long. V lost 0 bases and J lost 7, with 3 bases in between. The germline V gene encodes CDR1 LGHNA and CDR2 YNFKEQ. The table came from immunoSEQ multiplex PCR; TCRdb's copy has only in-frame clones and leaves some out. Of 550,000 to 800,000 clones listed, 74% are singletons. Sequences were obtained from memory CD4+ T cells sorted from blood. Subset reported: CD45RA-negative fraction. V and J are TRBV4-2 and TRBJ1-4; D unresolved. The receptor was isolated from a woman in her twenties or thirties in good health. CDR3 sequence reads: CASSQDSEKLFF. CDR3 nucleotides: TGTGCCAGCAGCCAAGATAGTGAAAAACTGTTTTTT.